This T cell receptor beta chain is from a study of CD8 T cells in Susac syndrome. Sequencing of TCR beta was undertaken in CD8+ and CD4+ T cells derived from blood. CDR1 is LNHDA, CDR2 SQIVND, per germline (reference sequence). The CDR3 covers 11 residues. Trimming stripped 3 bases from V and 5 bases from J, with 1 base between. Reverse transcription used about 0.45 to 1 ug RNA and random hexamers. An immunoSEQ multiplex PCR amplified TCR beta CDR3 over 54 Vbeta and 13 Jbeta. Via MiXCR, TCRdb re-called the immunoSEQ multiplex PCR reads, giving one row per CDR3 protein. The sample contains around 80,000 distinct CDR3 sequences, approximately 94% of which appear only once.

The chain carries TRBV19 and TRBJ1-4; D gene unclear. The sequence was collected from a human donor with Susac syndrome. The sequenced material came from CD8+ T cells from PBMCs. The CDR3 sequence is CASSINEKLFF. CDR3 DNA: TGTGCCAGTAGTATCAATGAAAAACTGTTTTTT.